This is a list of T cell receptor beta chains from one sample in a study of T cell responses to AZD1222 COVID-19 vaccine. Produced via immunoSEQ multiplex PCR; TCRdb's table is partial and in-frame only. The sample holds some 80,000 clones; 86% are singletons and the top ten take 7%. The sample consisted of peripheral blood, taken on day 0 of AZD1222 vaccination. The origin of the receptors is an adult in good health. Each CDR3 is given with its conserved first and last residue. The order of the fields is V gene, D gene, clone size, J gene, CDR3 DNA, CDR3 protein. D genes are given only for firm matches. Expanded clones are given a class, and other clones once, few, many or no size at all.

TRBV7-2,TRBD1,-,TRBJ1-2,TGTGCCAGCAGCCCCCGGGACAGTTACTATGGCTACACCTTC,CASSPRDSYYGYTF
TRBV7-2,TRBD1,-,TRBJ1-6,TGTGCCAGCAGCCTCGGACAGGGAACTTCACCCCTCCACTTT,CASSLGQGTSPLHF
TRBV12-3/TRBV12-4,-,few,TRBJ1-2,TGTGCCAGCAGTATGGACCCCGCCTATGGCTACACCTTC,CASSMDPAYGYTF
TRBV9,TRBD2,-,TRBJ2-5,TGTGCCAGCAGCCCTTGGACTAGCAGGGCGGAGACCCAGTACTTC,CASSPWTSRAETQYF
TRBV9,TRBD2,-,TRBJ2-1,TGTGCCAGCAGCGTAGTACTAGCGGGGGAGCAGTTCTTC,CASSVVLAGEQFF
TRBV13,-,-,TRBJ2-2,TGTGCCAGCAGCTTAGGCACCGGGGAGCTGTTTTTT,CASSLGTGELFF
TRBV9,-,-,TRBJ1-4,TGTGCCAGCAGCGTAGTTGGCGCAGGAGCTGTAAATGAAAAACTGTTTTTT,CASSVVGAGAVNEKLFF
TRBV27,-,-,TRBJ1-2,TGTGCCAGCAGTCTCTTCGGGGACTATGGCTACACCTTC,CASSLFGDYGYTF
TRBV28,TRBD1,-,TRBJ1-2,TGTGCCAGCAGTTCGAATTCAGGGGGCATAGGCGGCTACACCTTC,CASSSNSGGIGGYTF
TRBV7-9,TRBD2,-,TRBJ2-5,TGTGCCAGCAGCCCGGGACACCCTGGACTAGCGGCCAAACAAGAGACCCAGTACTTC,CASSPGHPGLAAKQETQYF
TRBV7-9,-,-,TRBJ2-7,TGTGCCAGCAGCTTTACCCCGGGGCTTGGGATCTACGAGCAGTACTTC,CASSFTPGLGIYEQYF
TRBV5-1,-,-,TRBJ1-1,TGCGCCAGCAGCTTGCGACCCGCCGACACTGAAGCTTTCTTT,CASSLRPADTEAFF
TRBV28,-,-,TRBJ1-2,TGTGCCAGCAGACCCGAACGAACAGGGAACGAGGGCTACACCTTC,CASRPERTGNEGYTF
TRBV28,TRBD1,-,TRBJ2-5,TGTGCCAGCACTACCGCCCGACAGGGGGGCCAAGAGACCCAGTACTTC,CASTTARQGGQETQYF
TRBV30,-,-,TRBJ1-2,TGTGCCTGGGGTGGGACCCTTGGCTACACCTTC,CAWGGTLGYTF
TRBV4-2,TRBD2,-,TRBJ2-5,TGTGCCAGCAGCCAAGAACTAGCGGGGGGGTCTCAAGAGACCCAGTACTTC,CASSQELAGGSQETQYF
TRBV7-3,TRBD2,-,TRBJ2-2,TGTGCCAGCAGCCGACAACCTAGCGGGGGCCTAAACACCGGGGAGCTGTTTTTT,CASSRQPSGGLNTGELFF
TRBV28,TRBD1,-,TRBJ1-3,TGTGCCAGCAGTTTCGGGACAGGGAGCTCTGGAAACACCATATATTTT,CASSFGTGSSGNTIYF
TRBV12-5,-,few,TRBJ1-3,TGTGCTAGTCGACAGGCCTCTGGAAACACCATATATTTT,CASRQASGNTIYF
TRBV7-3,-,-,TRBJ2-1,TGTGCCAGCAGCTTATGGTTAAGCTCCTACAATGAGCAGTTCTTC,CASSLWLSSYNEQFF
TRBV19,-,once,TRBJ2-1,TGTGCCAGTAGTCCTCTTGCTTCGACGAATTGGGAGCAGTTCTTC,CASSPLASTNWEQFF
TRBV5-1,TRBD1,-,TRBJ2-7,TGCGCCAGCAGCTTGGCGGCCAGGGGGAGAAGCGAGCAGTACTTC,CASSLAARGRSEQYF
TRBV2,-,-,TRBJ2-5,TGTGCCAGCAGCCAGGACCGTGCAGGGCTCCAAGAGACCCAGTACTTC,CASSQDRAGLQETQYF
TRBV6-5,-,-,TRBJ2-5,TGTGCCAGCAACTCGGAGGGGGCTCTAGAGACCCAGTACTTC,CASNSEGALETQYF
TRBV4-2,-,-,TRBJ1-1,TGTGCCAGCAGCCAAGATGGGGGGAACACTGAAGCTTTCTTT,CASSQDGGNTEAFF
TRBV6-4,-,-,TRBJ1-2,TGTGCCAGCAGTGACGCTCTGGGCTCAGGGTTCGGTGGCTACACCTTC,CASSDALGSGFGGYTF
TRBV5-1,-,-,TRBJ1-3,TGCGCCAGCAGCATGGACGGCTCTGGAAACACCATATATTTT,CASSMDGSGNTIYF
TRBV2,-,-,TRBJ1-2,TGTGCCAGCAGTGAAACACCAGGGAGAGGCTACACCTTC,CASSETPGRGYTF
TRBV6-5,-,-,TRBJ2-5,TGTGCCAGCAGTTACGGAGGGTCTCCCCAAGAGACCCAGTACTTC,CASSYGGSPQETQYF
TRBV19,-,once,TRBJ2-1,TGTGCCAGTAGTCGAGGGCTCGGGCCTAATGAGCAGTTCTTC,CASSRGLGPNEQFF
TRBV6-5,-,-,TRBJ1-5,TGTGCCAGCAACCACCGGGACGGTAGCAATCAGCCCCAGCATTTT,CASNHRDGSNQPQHF
TRBV28,-,-,TRBJ2-6,TGTGCCCGCGGGGCAGGGGAAACTGGGGCCAACGTCCTGACTTTC,CARGAGETGANVLTF
TRBV5-8,TRBD2,-,TRBJ2-7,TGTGCCAGCAGCTTGGTGGGTAGCGGGAGTTTCTACGAGCAGTACTTC,CASSLVGSGSFYEQYF
TRBV6-2/TRBV6-3,TRBD1,-,TRBJ1-4,TGTGCCAGCAGTAAAGTCCGGACAGGAACTAATGAAAAACTGTTTTTT,CASSKVRTGTNEKLFF
TRBV25-1,-,-,TRBJ1-6,TGTGCCAGTGGGGGGCTGTATAATTCACCCCTCCACTTT,CASGGLYNSPLHF
TRBV19,-,-,TRBJ1-1,TGTGCCAGTAGATTCCACGGGGGCATGAACACTGAAGCTTTCTTT,CASRFHGGMNTEAFF
TRBV9,-,-,TRBJ2-2,TGTGCCAGCAGCGTAGGCCCCATGGGGACCGGGGAGCTGTTTTTT,CASSVGPMGTGELFF
TRBV2,-,-,TRBJ2-1,TGTGCCAGCAGTGAGAGGCTAGTGGGATCGAATGAGCAGTTCTTC,CASSERLVGSNEQFF
TRBV28,TRBD1,few,TRBJ1-1,TGTGCCAGCATCAGGGGGGGGGACACTGAAGCTTTCTTT,CASIRGGDTEAFF
TRBV25-1,-,-,TRBJ2-2,TGTGCCAGCAGTGATCCCGGGCAGGGGCAGACCGGGGAGCTGTTTTTT,CASSDPGQGQTGELFF
TRBV7-9,TRBD1,-,TRBJ1-3,TGTGCCAGCAGCCTGGACAGGGACGGCACCATATATTTT,CASSLDRDGTIYF
TRBV30,-,-,TRBJ2-2,TGTGCCTGGAGAAGGGGGGGGAACACCGGGGAGCTGTTTTTT,CAWRRGGNTGELFF
TRBV28,TRBD1,few,TRBJ1-1,TGTGCCAGCAGTTCTTACAGGGGTGGGACTGAAGCTTTCTTT,CASSSYRGGTEAFF
TRBV5-8,-,-,TRBJ1-2,TGTGCCAGCAGCTTGGTGGGTTTTGAATATGGCTACACCTTC,CASSLVGFEYGYTF
TRBV13,-,-,TRBJ1-6,TGTGCCAGCAGCTTAGGCCCGGCGGGGAACTCACCCCTCCACTTT,CASSLGPAGNSPLHF
TRBV5-6,-,-,TRBJ2-7,TGTGCCAGCAGCTCGCCGGGACGGGGCTACGAGCAGTACTTC,CASSSPGRGYEQYF
TRBV5-6,-,-,TRBJ2-7,TGTGCCAGCAGCTTGCGTGGGACATTGTCCTACGAGCAGTACTTC,CASSLRGTLSYEQYF
TRBV6-2/TRBV6-3,-,-,TRBJ1-5,TGTGCCAGCAGCTCCAGGGGCACCAACCCTAATCAGCCCCAGCATTTT,CASSSRGTNPNQPQHF
TRBV2,TRBD2,-,TRBJ2-1,TGTGCCAGCAGTGGAACTAGCGGGAGAAGTGAGCAGTTCTTC,CASSGTSGRSEQFF
TRBV28,-,-,TRBJ2-4,TGTGCCAGCAGCTGGGGAGACATTCAGTACTTC,CASSWGDIQYF
TRBV11-2,-,-,TRBJ2-7,TGTGCCAGCAGGGAACTAGCCCTGCCCGAGCAGTACTTC,CASRELALPEQYF
TRBV9,-,-,TRBJ2-7,TGTGCCAGCACCTCCCAGGCTCCCGGAAGCCCTTACGAGCAGTACTTC,CASTSQAPGSPYEQYF
TRBV30,-,-,TRBJ1-3,TGTGCCTGGAGTGGACGCTCTGGAAACACCATATATTTT,CAWSGRSGNTIYF
TRBV6-5,-,-,TRBJ2-5,TGTGCCAGCAGTCAGAGTAAGGGAGAGACCCAGTACTTC,CASSQSKGETQYF